Listed below are T cell receptor beta chains from one sample, sequenced in a study of blood T cell repertoires in COVID-19. Produced via immunoSEQ multiplex PCR; TCRdb's table is partial and in-frame only. This table holds just over 650,000 clones, 75% to 90% found once. Sequenced material: peripheral blood. The origin of the receptors is a young woman with acute or convalescent COVID-19. CDR3s include the opening cysteine and the closing phenylalanine or tryptophan. D genes are given only for firm matches. A clone size is listed for some rows: how often the clone was seen (once, few, many), or a class if it is expanded.

clone_size	v_call	j_call	d_call	cdr3_nt	cdr3_aa
-	TRBV6-4	TRBJ2-1	-	TGTGCCAGCAGTGAATCTCTCTCTTCTTGGAGCAATGAGCAGTTCTTC	CASSESLSSWSNEQFF
-	TRBV6-5	TRBJ2-7	-	TGTGCCAGCAGTTACCCAATAGGGCAGGGCGTCCGGGAGCAGTACTTC	CASSYPIGQGVREQYF
-	TRBV5-1	TRBJ1-1	TRBD1	TGCGCCAGCAGCTACGGGGGACAGGGGAGTTCTGAAGCTTTCTTT	CASSYGGQGSSEAFF
once	TRBV7-2	TRBJ2-7	TRBD1	TGTGCCAGCAGCTCCACACTCCGGGACAGGAGGAGGGAGCAGTACTTC	CASSSTLRDRRREQYF
-	TRBV11-2	TRBJ2-5	TRBD2	TGTGCCAGCAGCTTAGTCCTCTCTAGCGGGGGGTACCAAGAGACCCAGTACTTC	CASSLVLSSGGYQETQYF
once	TRBV28	TRBJ1-6	TRBD1	TGTGCCAGCAGTTCTGCCGGGACAGGGAGTGGTAATTCACCCCTCCACTTT	CASSSAGTGSGNSPLHF
-	TRBV10-3	TRBJ1-1	-	TGTGCCATCAGTGATGGAGGGGAGAACACTGAAGCTTTCTTT	CAISDGGENTEAFF
-	TRBV4-3	TRBJ1-1	-	TGCGCCAGCAGCCGAGGGCAGACGAACACTGAAGCTTTCTTT	CASSRGQTNTEAFF
-	TRBV9	TRBJ2-7	TRBD2	TGTGCCAGCAGCGTAGGGGAGGGCTACGAGCAGTACTTC	CASSVGEGYEQYF
once	TRBV5-6	TRBJ1-2	TRBD1	TGTGCCAGCAGCTTGAGACCGGACAGGCTTAGTGTCTATGGCTACACCTTC	CASSLRPDRLSVYGYTF
-	TRBV6-1	TRBJ1-4	-	TGTGCCAGCAGTGAAGCGCTGGCAGGGGATGAAAAACTGTTTTTT	CASSEALAGDEKLFF
-	TRBV7-6	TRBJ1-1	TRBD1	TGTGCCAGCAGCTTAAGGGACAGGGGTCGAACCTTGGACACTGAAGCTTTCTTT	CASSLRDRGRTLDTEAFF
-	TRBV7-2	TRBJ1-5	-	TGTGCCAGCAGCGCATCAGGGCCCCATCAGCCCCAGCATTTT	CASSASGPHQPQHF
-	TRBV19	TRBJ1-4	-	TGTGCCAGTACCCCTTCGGGGGGACCCTACTGGGGGGAAAAACTGTTTTTT	CASTPSGGPYWGEKLFF
-	TRBV6-5	TRBJ2-7	TRBD1	TGTGCCAGCAGCCGCGGCGACAGGGGGTCAAGCGAGCAGTACTTC	CASSRGDRGSSEQYF
-	TRBV10-3	TRBJ1-5	-	TGTGCCATCTCTGGGCTTAGTAATCAGCCCCAGCATTTT	CAISGLSNQPQHF
-	TRBV3-1/TRBV3-2	TRBJ1-1	TRBD1	TGTGCCAGCAGCCAAGATATATACGGGACAGGGAAGAACACTGAAGCTTTCTTT	CASSQDIYGTGKNTEAFF
once	TRBV4-1	TRBJ1-1	-	TGCGCCAGCAGCCAAGCGAAGGGGCCAGTGAACACTGAAGCTTTCTTT	CASSQAKGPVNTEAFF
-	TRBV30	TRBJ1-5	-	TGTGCCTGGAGTGTGGGAGATAATCAGCCCCAGCATTTT	CAWSVGDNQPQHF
-	TRBV9	TRBJ1-2	-	TGTGCCAGCAGCGTCGACTTCAGCTACGCGGGCGGCTACACCTTC	CASSVDFSYAGGYTF
-	TRBV13	TRBJ2-7	TRBD2	TGTGCCAGCCGGGGAGGGGCAACCTACGAGCAGTACTTC	CASRGGATYEQYF
-	TRBV2	TRBJ1-5	TRBD1	TGTGCCAGCAGTGAATTGGGACAGCTGTATCAGCCCCAGCATTTT	CASSELGQLYQPQHF
once	TRBV11-2	TRBJ1-2	-	TGTGCCAGCACCTCTAAGCGGGGGTTAGACTATGGCTACACCTTC	CASTSKRGLDYGYTF
-	TRBV30	TRBJ1-2	-	TGTGCCTGGAGTGAGGGAGAAGTTAACTATGGCTACACCTTC	CAWSEGEVNYGYTF
-	TRBV11-2	TRBJ1-2	TRBD1	TGTGCCAGCAGTCTCACAGGGGGCCCGGGGGGCTACACCTTC	CASSLTGGPGGYTF
-	TRBV5-6	TRBJ2-2	-	TGTGCCAGCAGCTTTGGCCGAAGCACCGGGGAGCTGTTTTTT	CASSFGRSTGELFF
once	TRBV25-1	TRBJ1-6	-	TGTGCCAGCAGTAGACAGAATAATTCACCCCTCCACTTT	CASSRQNNSPLHF
-	TRBV12-3/TRBV12-4	TRBJ1-2	-	TGTGCCAGCAGTTCCGGAGGCCCCTATGGCTACACCTTC	CASSSGGPYGYTF
-	TRBV14	TRBJ1-5	-	TGTGCCAGCAGCCAAGTTCCCCCCGAACAGGCGAATCAGCCCCAGCATTTT	CASSQVPPEQANQPQHF
-	TRBV5-1	TRBJ2-3	TRBD2	TGCGCCAGCAGCTTGGGTTGGTCTAGCGGGGACACAGATACGCAGTATTTT	CASSLGWSSGDTDTQYF
once	TRBV19	TRBJ1-1	-	TGTGCCAGTAGTATGTCGGTATCAGGGGCTGAAGCTTTCTTT	CASSMSVSGAEAFF
few	TRBV13	TRBJ1-2	-	TGTGCCAGCAGCTTAGAGGGGTATCAGGAAGGCTACACCTTC	CASSLEGYQEGYTF
-	TRBV30	TRBJ1-2	-	TGTGCCTGGAATACCGGGGGGGCGGATGGCTACACCTTC	CAWNTGGADGYTF
-	TRBV6-5	TRBJ2-1	-	TGTGCCAGCAGTTACGCAGGGTACAATGAGCAGTTCTTC	CASSYAGYNEQFF
-	TRBV5-4	TRBJ2-7	-	TGTGCCAGCAGCATAGGGGGGGCGACCTACGAGCAGTACTTC	CASSIGGATYEQYF
-	TRBV4-1	TRBJ2-7	TRBD1	TGCGCCAGCAGCCAAGAGGGACAGGGGACCTACGAGCAGTACTTC	CASSQEGQGTYEQYF
-	TRBV3-1/TRBV3-2	TRBJ2-7	TRBD1	TGTGCCAGCAGCCCCTGGACAGGGGGCGCATCCTACGAGCAGTACTTC	CASSPWTGGASYEQYF
-	TRBV2	TRBJ1-2	TRBD1	TGTGCCAGCAGTCCCCAGGGGACAGGGTATGGCTACACCTTC	CASSPQGTGYGYTF
-	TRBV7-9	TRBJ1-2	-	TGTGCCAGCAGACCCCCCACGGACCGGGGCGGGATGTATGGCTACACCTTC	CASRPPTDRGGMYGYTF
-	TRBV6-5	TRBJ1-3	-	TGTGCCAGCAGTCTGGACATCTCTGGAAACACCATATATTTT	CASSLDISGNTIYF
-	TRBV5-1	TRBJ1-2	TRBD1	TGCGCCAGTAAGCTGGACAGGGATGGCTACACCTTC	CASKLDRDGYTF
once	TRBV5-6	TRBJ2-6	TRBD1	TGTGCCAGCAGCTTGGAGACAGGGAATTCTGGGGCCAACGTCCTGACTTTC	CASSLETGNSGANVLTF
once	TRBV7-9	TRBJ1-1	-	TGTGCCAGCAGAACAGGGCTCCTTGAGGGGAACACTGAAGCTTTCTTT	CASRTGLLEGNTEAFF
-	TRBV7-9	TRBJ1-5	-	TGTGCCAGCAGCTTAGAGTCGTACCTAATCAAACCCCAGCATTTT	CASSLESYLIKPQHF
-	TRBV27	TRBJ2-1	TRBD2	TGTGCCAGCAGTGGGGGGGGAGTCACCTACAATGAGCAGTTCTTC	CASSGGGVTYNEQFF
-	TRBV25-1	TRBJ2-7	-	TGTGCCAGCAGTGAATATTACGGAGTTGTGGACGAGCAGTACTTC	CASSEYYGVVDEQYF
-	TRBV9	TRBJ1-4	-	TGTGCCAGCAGCGTAGAGGCGGGGGCATTGAATGAAAAACTGTTTTTT	CASSVEAGALNEKLFF
-	TRBV11-2	TRBJ1-2	-	TGTGCCAGCAGCTTCAGAGGTGATGGCTACACCTTC	CASSFRGDGYTF
-	TRBV3-1/TRBV3-2	TRBJ2-3	-	TGTGCCAGCAGCCAAGTTAGGCCGGGGACAGATACGCAGTATTTT	CASSQVRPGTDTQYF
-	TRBV5-6	TRBJ2-7	-	TGTGCCAGCAGCTTGCCACAAGCCTACGAGCAGTACTTC	CASSLPQAYEQYF
once	TRBV5-1	TRBJ2-3	TRBD2	TGCGCCAGCACCTCGACTAGCGGGGGAATCACAGATACGCAGTATTTT	CASTSTSGGITDTQYF
-	TRBV11-2	TRBJ2-1	TRBD2	TGTGCCAGCAGCTCCTTAGCGGGGGGGTACAATGAGCAGTTCTTC	CASSSLAGGYNEQFF
-	TRBV18	TRBJ2-1	TRBD2	TGTGCCAGCTCACCGGTAGCGGGGGTCGTCAATGAGCAGTTCTTC	CASSPVAGVVNEQFF
-	TRBV18	TRBJ1-1	-	TGTGCCAGCTCGCCTACAGTGAACACTGAAGCTTTCTTT	CASSPTVNTEAFF
-	TRBV21-1	TRBJ2-6	-	TGTGCCAGCAGCAAAAGGGGACTGGGAATACCTGGGGCCAACGTCCTGACTTTC	CASSKRGLGIPGANVLTF